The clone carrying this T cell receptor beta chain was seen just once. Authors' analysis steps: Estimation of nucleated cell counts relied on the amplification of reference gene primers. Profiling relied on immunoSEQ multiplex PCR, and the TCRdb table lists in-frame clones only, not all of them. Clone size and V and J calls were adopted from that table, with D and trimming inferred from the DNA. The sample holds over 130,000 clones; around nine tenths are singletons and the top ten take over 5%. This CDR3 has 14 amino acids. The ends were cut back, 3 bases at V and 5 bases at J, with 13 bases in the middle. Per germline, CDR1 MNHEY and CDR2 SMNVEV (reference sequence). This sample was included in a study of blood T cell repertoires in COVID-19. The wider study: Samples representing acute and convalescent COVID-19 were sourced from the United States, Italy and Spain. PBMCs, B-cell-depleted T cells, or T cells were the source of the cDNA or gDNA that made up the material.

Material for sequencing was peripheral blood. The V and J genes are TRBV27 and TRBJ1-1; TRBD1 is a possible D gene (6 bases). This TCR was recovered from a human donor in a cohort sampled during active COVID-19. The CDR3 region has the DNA TGTGCCAGCAGTTTCTTGGGGGCGCGTACTGAAGCTTTCTTT. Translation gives CASSFLGARTEAFF.